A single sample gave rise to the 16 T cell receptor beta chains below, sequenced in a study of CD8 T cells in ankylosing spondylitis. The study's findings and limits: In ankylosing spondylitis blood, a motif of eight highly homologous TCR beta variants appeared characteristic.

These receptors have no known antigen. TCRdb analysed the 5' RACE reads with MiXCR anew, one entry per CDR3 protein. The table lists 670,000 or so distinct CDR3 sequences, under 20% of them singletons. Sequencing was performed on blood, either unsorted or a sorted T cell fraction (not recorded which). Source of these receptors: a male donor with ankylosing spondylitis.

CDR3 sequence reads: CSATRGKGETQYF. CDR3 bases: TGCAGTGCCACCAGGGGCAAGGGGGAGACCCAGTACTTC. The rearrangement uses TRBV20-1 and TRBJ2-5; D is possibly TRBD1 (6 bases). V shed 6 bases and J shed 5 bases, with 16 bases lying between them. Germline V CDR1 and CDR2: DFQATT, SNEGSKA (reference sequence). The CDR3 sequence is 13 residues long.

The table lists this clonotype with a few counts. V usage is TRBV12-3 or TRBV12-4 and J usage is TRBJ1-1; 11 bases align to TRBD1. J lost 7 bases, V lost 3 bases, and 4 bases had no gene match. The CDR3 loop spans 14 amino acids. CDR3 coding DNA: TGTGCCAGCAGTTTGGGACAGGGGGTTGTTGAAGCTTTCTTT. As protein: CASSLGQGVVEAFF.

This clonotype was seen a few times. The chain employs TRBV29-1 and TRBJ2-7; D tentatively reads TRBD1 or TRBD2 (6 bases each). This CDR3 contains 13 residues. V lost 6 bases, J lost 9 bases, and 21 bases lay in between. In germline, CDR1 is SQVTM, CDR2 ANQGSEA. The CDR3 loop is CSVKGGIEERQYF. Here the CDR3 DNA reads TGCAGCGTGAAGGGGGGTATCGAGGAGAGGCAGTACTTC.

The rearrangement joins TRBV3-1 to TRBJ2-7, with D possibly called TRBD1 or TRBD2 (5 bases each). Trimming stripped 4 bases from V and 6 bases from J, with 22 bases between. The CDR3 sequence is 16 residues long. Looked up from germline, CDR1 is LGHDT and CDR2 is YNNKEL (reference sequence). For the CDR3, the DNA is TGTGCCAGCAGCCTAAGAAGGCCGAGGGGAGAGGGCGAGCAGTACTTC. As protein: CASSLRRPRGEGEQYF.

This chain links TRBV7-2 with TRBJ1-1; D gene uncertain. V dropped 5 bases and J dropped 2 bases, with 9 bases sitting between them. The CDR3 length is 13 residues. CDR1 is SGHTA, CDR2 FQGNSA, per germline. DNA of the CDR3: TGTGCCAGCAGCCCCCAGATAAACACTGAAGCTTTCTTT. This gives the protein CASSPQINTEAFF.

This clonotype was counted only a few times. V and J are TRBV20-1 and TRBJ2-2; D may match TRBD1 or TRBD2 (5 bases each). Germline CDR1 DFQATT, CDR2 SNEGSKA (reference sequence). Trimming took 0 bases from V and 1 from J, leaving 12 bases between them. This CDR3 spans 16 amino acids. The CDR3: CSARDSVGVNTGELFF. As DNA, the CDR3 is TGCAGTGCTAGAGATTCCGTGGGGGTGAACACCGGGGAGCTGTTTTTT.

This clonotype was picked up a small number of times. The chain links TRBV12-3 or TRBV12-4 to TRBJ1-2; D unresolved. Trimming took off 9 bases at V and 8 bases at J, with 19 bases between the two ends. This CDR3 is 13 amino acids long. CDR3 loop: CASSPTAGSGYTF. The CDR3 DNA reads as TGTGCCAGTTCCCCCACTGCTGGGAGCGGCTACACCTTC.

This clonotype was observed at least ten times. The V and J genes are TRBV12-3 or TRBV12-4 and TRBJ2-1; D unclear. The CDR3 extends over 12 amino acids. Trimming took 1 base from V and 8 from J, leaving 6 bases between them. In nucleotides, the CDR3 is TGTGCCAGCAGTTTAGTTGGCGATGAGCAGTTCTTC. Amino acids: CASSLVGDEQFF.

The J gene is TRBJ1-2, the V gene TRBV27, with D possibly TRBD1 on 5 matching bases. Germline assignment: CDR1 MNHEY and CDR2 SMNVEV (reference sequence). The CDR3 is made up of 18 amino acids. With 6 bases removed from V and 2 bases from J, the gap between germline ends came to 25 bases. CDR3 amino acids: CASSKSAGQKSKNYGYTF. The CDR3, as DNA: TGTGCCAGCAGCAAATCGGCGGGGCAGAAGAGTAAAAACTATGGCTACACCTTC.

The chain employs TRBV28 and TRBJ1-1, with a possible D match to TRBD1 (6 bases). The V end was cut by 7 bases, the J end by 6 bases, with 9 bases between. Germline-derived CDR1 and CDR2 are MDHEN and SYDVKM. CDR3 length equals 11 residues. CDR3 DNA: TGTGCCAGCATCCGGGGGCCTGAAGCTTTCTTT. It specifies CASIRGPEAFF.

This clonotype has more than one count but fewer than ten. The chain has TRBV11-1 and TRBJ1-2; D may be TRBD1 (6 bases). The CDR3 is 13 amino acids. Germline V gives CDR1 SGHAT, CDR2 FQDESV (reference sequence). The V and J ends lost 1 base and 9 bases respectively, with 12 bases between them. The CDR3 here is CASSLEGTGRYTF. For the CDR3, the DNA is TGTGCCAGCAGCTTAGAGGGAACAGGGCGCTACACCTTC.

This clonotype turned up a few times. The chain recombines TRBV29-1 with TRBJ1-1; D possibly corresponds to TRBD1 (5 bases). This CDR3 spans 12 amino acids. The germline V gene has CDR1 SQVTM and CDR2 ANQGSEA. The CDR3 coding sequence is TGCCCCGGGGGGGAGAAAAACACTGAAGCTTTCTTT. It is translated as CPGGEKNTEAFF. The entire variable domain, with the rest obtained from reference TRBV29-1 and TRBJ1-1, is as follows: SAVISQKPSRDICQRGTSLTIQCQVDSQVTMMFWYRQQPGQSLTLIATANQGSEATYESGFVIDKFPISRPNLTFSTLTVSNMSPEDSSIYLCPGGEKNTEAFFGQGTRLTVV.

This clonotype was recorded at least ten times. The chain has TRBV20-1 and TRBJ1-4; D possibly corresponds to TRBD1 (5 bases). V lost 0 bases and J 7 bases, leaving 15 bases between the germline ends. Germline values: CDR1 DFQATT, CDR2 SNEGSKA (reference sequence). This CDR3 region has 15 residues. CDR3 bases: TGCAGTGCTAGAGAGACCCTCCGGGGGAGTGAAAAACTGTTTTTT. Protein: CSARETLRGSEKLFF.

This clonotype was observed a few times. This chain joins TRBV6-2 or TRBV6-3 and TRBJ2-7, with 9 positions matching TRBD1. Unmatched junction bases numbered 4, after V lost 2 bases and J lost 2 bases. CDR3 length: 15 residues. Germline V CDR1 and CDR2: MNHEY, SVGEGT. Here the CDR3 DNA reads TGTGCCAGCAGTTACACTGGGACAGGGCCCTACGAGCAGTACTTC. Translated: CASSYTGTGPYEQYF.

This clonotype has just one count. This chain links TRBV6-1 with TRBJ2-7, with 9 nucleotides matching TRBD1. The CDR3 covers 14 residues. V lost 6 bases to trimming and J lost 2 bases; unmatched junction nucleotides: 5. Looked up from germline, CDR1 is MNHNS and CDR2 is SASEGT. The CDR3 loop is CASRGTGITYEQYF. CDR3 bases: TGTGCCAGCAGGGGGACAGGGATAACCTACGAGCAGTACTTC.

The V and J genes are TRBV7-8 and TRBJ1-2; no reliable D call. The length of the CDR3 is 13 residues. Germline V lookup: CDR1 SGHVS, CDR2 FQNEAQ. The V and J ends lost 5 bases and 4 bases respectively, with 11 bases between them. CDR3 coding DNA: TGTGCCAGCAGCCCGCAAAACAGCTATGGCTACACCTTC. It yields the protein CASSPQNSYGYTF. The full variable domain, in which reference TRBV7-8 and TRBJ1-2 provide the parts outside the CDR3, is GAGVSQSPRYKVAKRGQDVALRCDPISGHVSLFWYQQALGQGPEFLTYFQNEAQLDKSGLPSDRFFAERPEGSVSTLKIQRTQQEDSAVYLCASSPQNSYGYTFGSGTRLTVV.